The source of this T cell receptor (beta chain) is a study of beta chain features in type 1 diabetes. The CDR3 length is 15 residues. Germline V CDR1 and CDR2: KGHSH, LQKENI. V was pared by 3 bases and J by 3 bases, with 14 bases between. The authors reverse transcribed all of the isolated RNA, so sequencing captured expressed TCRB transcripts. TCRdb's table, derived via immunoSEQ multiplex PCR, lists solely in-frame clones and lacks some. Here the sample spans approximately 380,000 clones, less than 15% being singletons. This clone turned up a few times. Sequenced sample: naive CD4+ T cells from blood. The genes are TRBV18 and TRBJ2-5, with D possibly matching TRBD1 (5 bases). The sequence was obtained from a young woman in good health. The DNA for the CDR3 is TGTGCCAGCTCACCGCTCCAGGGATGGAAAGAGACCCAGTACTTC. It specifies CASSPLQGWKETQYF. The full variable domain, with the rest looked up from reference TRBV18 and TRBJ2-5, is NAGVMQNPRHLVRRRGQEARLRCSPMKGHSHVYWYRQLPEEGLKFMVYLQKENIIDESGMPKERFSAEFPKEGPSILRIQQVVRGDSAAYFCASSPLQGWKETQYFGPGTRLLVL.